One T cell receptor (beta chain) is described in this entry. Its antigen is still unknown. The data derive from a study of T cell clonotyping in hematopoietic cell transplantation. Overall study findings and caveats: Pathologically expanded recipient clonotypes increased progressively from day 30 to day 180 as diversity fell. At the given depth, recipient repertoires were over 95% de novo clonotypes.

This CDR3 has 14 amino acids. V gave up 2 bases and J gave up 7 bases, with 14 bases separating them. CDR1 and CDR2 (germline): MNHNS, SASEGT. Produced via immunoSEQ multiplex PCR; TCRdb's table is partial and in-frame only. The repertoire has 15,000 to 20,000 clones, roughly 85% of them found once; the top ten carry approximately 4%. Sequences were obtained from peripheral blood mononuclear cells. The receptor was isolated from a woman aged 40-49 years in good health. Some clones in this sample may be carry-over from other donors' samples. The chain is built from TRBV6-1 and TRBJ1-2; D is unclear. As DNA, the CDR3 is TGTGCCAGCAGTGAAAGCATAGCCAGAGGTGGCTACACCTTC. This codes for CASSESIARGGYTF.